Shown below are 28 T cell receptor beta chains from a single sample sequenced in a study of T cell responses to AZD1222 COVID-19 vaccine. Some clones are missing from TCRdb's copy, which holds only in-frame ones; the method was immunoSEQ multiplex PCR. Among some 140,000 clones listed, less than 90% were seen once. The sequencing used peripheral blood, collected on day 0 of AZD1222 vaccination. All receptors come from an adult in good health.

J is TRBJ2-7 and V is TRBV3-1 (or the pseudogene TRBV3-2); 7 bases are a match to TRBD2. Losses at the gene ends were 5 bases for V and 0 bases for J; bases not matched to a gene: 4. The CDR3 totals 14 residues. Germline V gene sequence: CDR1 LGHDT, CDR2 YNNKEL (reference sequence). The chain's CDR3 is CASSSSGLSYEQYF. For the CDR3, the DNA is TGTGCCAGCAGCAGTAGCGGGCTCTCCTACGAGCAGTACTTC.

The J gene is TRBJ1-6, the V gene TRBV2; D gene uncertain. Germline V gives CDR1 SNHLY, CDR2 FYNNEI. This CDR3 has 14 amino acids. Trimming left V 8 bases short and J 7 bases short, with 15 bases between. The CDR3 loop is CASGLGIRNSPLHF. In DNA form, the CDR3 reads TGTGCCAGCGGGCTTGGGATCCGGAATTCACCCCTCCACTTT.

V usage is TRBV12-3 or TRBV12-4 and J usage is TRBJ2-5, with a tentative D call TRBD1 (5 bases). The germline V and J ends were trimmed by 3 bases and 2 bases, with 7 bases remaining between them. There are 13 residues in the CDR3. The CDR3 DNA reads as TGTGCCAGCAGTTTCACAGGACAAGAGACCCAGTACTTC. Protein sequence: CASSFTGQETQYF.

This chain links TRBV4-3 with TRBJ1-2; possibly TRBD1 for D (6 bases). This CDR3 spans 15 amino acids. Trimming pared 1 base from V and 7 bases from J, leaving 16 bases between. Germline assignment: CDR1 LGHNA and CDR2 YSLEER. CDR3 protein: CASSQGPGGEGGYTF. In DNA form, the CDR3 reads TGCGCCAGCAGCCAAGGTCCCGGGGGCGAGGGTGGCTACACCTTC.

The chain carries TRBV29-1 and TRBJ2-1; D remains unclear. Trimming left V 6 bases short and J 6 bases short, with 12 bases between. This CDR3 has 12 amino acids. Germline assignment: CDR1 SQVTM and CDR2 ANQGSEA. The CDR3: CSVISPFNEQFF. The CDR3 nucleotides read TGCAGCGTAATCTCCCCTTTCAATGAGCAGTTCTTC.

The chain combines TRBV4-3 with TRBJ1-1, with D perhaps matching TRBD1 (6 bases). V was trimmed by 4 bases and J by 1 base, leaving 19 bases between them. This CDR3 comprises 17 residues. The V gene's germline CDR1 is LGHNA and CDR2 YSLEER. CDR3 DNA: TGCGCCAGCAGCCCTAGTGTCAGGGGTTCGGGGAACACTGAAGCTTTCTTT. Amino acids: CASSPSVRGSGNTEAFF.

The chain recombines TRBV11-2 with TRBJ2-1, with 9 bases aligning to TRBD2. In germline, CDR1 is SGHAT, CDR2 FQNNGV. J lost 7 bases, V lost 4 bases, and 11 bases had no gene match. The CDR3 is 16 residues long. The CDR3 DNA sequence: TGTGCCAGCAGCTCTGTAGCGGGAGCTACCGGGAATGAGCAGTTCTTC. Translated, it gives CASSSVAGATGNEQFF.

In DNA, the CDR3 is TGCGCCAGCAGCGTCCAGGAAGGGGGCCAGCCCCAGCATTTT. This translates into CASSVQEGGQPQHF. The chain is built from TRBV5-1 and TRBJ1-5; 7 positions agree with TRBD1. V dropped 4 bases and J dropped 7; count of bases not matched to a gene: 8. The CDR3 covers 14 residues. Germline V gene lookup returns CDR1 SGHRS and CDR2 YFSETQ.

The sample holds a few counts of this clone. The chain employs TRBV24-1 and TRBJ1-5; possible D gene TRBD1, 6 bases. The CDR3 length is 16 residues. Trimming took 1 base from V and 7 from J, leaving 16 bases between them. Looked up from germline, CDR1 is KGHDR and CDR2 is SFDVKD. CDR3 sequence reads: CATSDFPRGNKQPQHF. CDR3 sequence (DNA): TGTGCCACCAGTGATTTTCCCAGGGGAAACAAGCAGCCCCAGCATTTT.

The chain recombines TRBV7-8 with TRBJ2-5; the D is unclear. CDR3 size: 12 residues. With 5 bases removed from V and 4 bases from J, the gap between germline ends came to 8 bases. Germline V gives CDR1 SGHVS, CDR2 FQNEAQ. The CDR3 spells CASSPSIETQYF. CDR3 DNA sequence: TGTGCCAGCAGCCCGAGCATAGAGACCCAGTACTTC.

The CDR3 sequence: CASSGTTGTNEKLFF. The CDR3 DNA reads TGTGCCAGCAGCGGTACGACAGGGACTAATGAAAAACTGTTTTTT. This rearrangement joins TRBV7-2 to TRBJ1-4, with 7 positions matching TRBD1. Germline V lookup: CDR1 SGHTA, CDR2 FQGNSA. V shed 5 bases and J 2 bases; nucleotides not matched to a gene: 5. The CDR3 runs to 15 residues.

The chain is built from TRBV20-1 and TRBJ2-3; the match to TRBD2 covers 8 bases. V shed 3 bases, J shed 8 bases, and the junction held 13 bases outside the gene matches. Germline CDR1 and CDR2: DFQATT and SNEGSKA (reference sequence). The CDR3 is 15 residues long. As DNA, the CDR3 is TGCAGTGCTAGTCGGGAGGGCAGGGTTGTTGGTACGCAGTATTTT. It encodes CSASREGRVVGTQYF.

The V gene is TRBV6-6, the J gene TRBJ1-4; D remains ambiguous. Germline lookup yields CDR1 MNHNY and CDR2 SVGAGI (reference sequence). The V and J ends lost 2 bases and 7 bases respectively, with 8 bases between them. The CDR3 totals 13 residues. The CDR3 sequence is CASSYPQLEKLFF. In DNA form, the CDR3 reads TGTGCCAGCAGTTACCCCCAGCTTGAAAAACTGTTTTTT.

This chain joins TRBV19 and TRBJ1-1; TRBD1 matches at 8 bases. V gave up 4 bases and J gave up 1 base; unmatched junction bases: 5. There are 15 residues in the CDR3. CDR1 is LNHDA and CDR2 is SQIVND in the germline V gene (reference sequence). The CDR3 sequence is CASSTRTGRNTEAFF. DNA of the CDR3: TGTGCCAGTAGTACCCGGACAGGGCGGAACACTGAAGCTTTCTTT.

The V and J genes are TRBV2 and TRBJ2-7; tentatively, D is TRBD1 or TRBD2 (5 bases each). V lost 5 bases and J lost 4, with 12 bases in between. The CDR3 length is 13 residues. Germline-derived CDR1 and CDR2 are SNHLY and FYNNEI. CDR3 coding DNA: TGTGCCAGCAGTCGGGACGGCCGTTACGAGCAGTACTTC. It is translated as CASSRDGRYEQYF.

For the CDR3, the DNA is TGTGCCAGCACTCGGACAGGGGGCTTGGGCTACACCTTC. Its translation: CASTRTGGLGYTF. The chain couples TRBV5-4 to TRBJ1-2; 11 positions agree with TRBD1. After removal of 6 bases from V and 8 bases from J, the junction contained 6 bases not matched to a gene. The CDR3 covers 13 residues. Germline loops: CDR1 SGHNT, CDR2 YYREEE (reference sequence).

V is TRBV6-5 and J is TRBJ1-6; the D gene is possibly TRBD1 (6 bases). CDR3 length: 14 amino acids. Deletions cut 2 bases from V and 6 bases from J, with 8 bases between. Germline V gives CDR1 MNHEY, CDR2 SVGAGI. DNA for the CDR3: TGTGCCAGCAGTTACGGGGGGCCTAATTCACCCCTCCACTTT. Its protein product is CASSYGGPNSPLHF.

The genes are TRBV6-2 or TRBV6-3 and TRBJ2-7; D perhaps matches TRBD1 (6 bases). Per the germline V gene, CDR1 is MNHEY and CDR2 is SVGEGT. V lost 2 bases and J lost 0, with 8 bases in between. The CDR3 has 14 amino acids. CDR3 protein: CASSYGTHSYEQYF. The CDR3 DNA reads TGTGCCAGCAGTTACGGGACACACTCCTACGAGCAGTACTTC.

The chain recombines TRBV19 with TRBJ1-5; 8 bases are a match to TRBD1. Germline V gene data show CDR1 as LNHDA and CDR2 as SQIVND (reference sequence). The CDR3 has 15 residues. The V segment lost 4 bases and the J segment 0 bases; nucleotides outside the gene matches: 2. CDR3 region: CASSTGGNSNQPQHF. The CDR3 coding sequence is TGTGCCAGTAGTACAGGGGGCAATAGCAATCAGCCCCAGCATTTT.

J is TRBJ1-2 and V is TRBV28; 7 bases line up with TRBD1. Germline V gene lookup returns CDR1 MDHEN and CDR2 SYDVKM. The length of the CDR3 is 14 residues. The V gene end was trimmed by 3 bases and the J gene end by 6 bases; junction bases not matched to a gene: 7. The CDR3 is CASSFVTGRDGYTF. The CDR3 DNA is TGTGCCAGCAGTTTCGTGACAGGGAGGGATGGCTACACCTTC.

The V and J genes are TRBV7-9 and TRBJ1-6; D is uncertain. The germline V gene encodes CDR1 SEHNR and CDR2 FQNEAQ (reference sequence). The CDR3 runs to 15 residues. Trimming took 2 bases from V and 7 from J, leaving 12 bases between them. CDR3 in DNA: TGTGCCAGCAGCTTAAGCGGCAGAGGGAATTCACCCCTCCACTTT. Its translation is CASSLSGRGNSPLHF.

This clone was counted between two and nine times. The chain combines TRBV7-2 with TRBJ1-1; 7 bases map to TRBD1. The CDR3 runs 13 residues. The V and J ends lost 5 bases and 4 bases, in that order; junction bases with no gene match: 4. CDR1 and CDR2 (germline): SGHTA, FQGNSA. This CDR3 reads CASSTQGGTEAFF. In DNA form, the CDR3 reads TGTGCCAGCAGCACCCAGGGGGGCACTGAAGCTTTCTTT.

CDR3 protein: CASSLEGGQGNQPQHF. The CDR3 DNA follows: TGTGCCAGCAGCTTGGAGGGGGGGCAGGGTAATCAGCCCCAGCATTTT. The chain has TRBV5-5 and TRBJ1-5; TRBD1 is a possible D gene (6 bases). CDR1 and CDR2 from the germline V gene are SGHKS and YYEKEE (reference sequence). The CDR3 is 16 amino acids. The ends were cut back, 0 bases at V and 4 bases at J, with 14 bases in the middle.

The chain joins TRBV19 to TRBJ2-7; 9 bases are shared with TRBD2. CDR1 and CDR2 (germline): LNHDA, SQIVND (reference sequence). This CDR3 spans 16 amino acids. After removal of 9 bases from V and 0 bases from J, the junction contained 12 bases not matched to a gene. As DNA, the CDR3 is TGTGCCAGCCGGGGGGTTAGCGGGGGCCACTCCTACGAGCAGTACTTC. This encodes CASRGVSGGHSYEQYF.

J is TRBJ1-4 and V is TRBV10-3, with 8 nucleotides matching TRBD1. Trimming cost V 0 bases and J 5 bases; bases outside gene matches: 8. The germline CDR1 and CDR2 sequences are ENHRY and SYGVKD. The CDR3 is 17 residues long. CDR3 DNA sequence: TGTGCCATCAGTGAGTCTGGCCCCCGGACAGGGAATGAAAAACTGTTTTTT. This sequence encodes CAISESGPRTGNEKLFF.

J is TRBJ2-2 and V is TRBV7-2; 11 bases line up with TRBD2. CDR3 length equals 16 residues. V gave up 0 bases and J gave up 5 bases; unmatched junction bases: 2. Germline V CDR1 and CDR2: SGHTA, FQGNSA. CDR3 in DNA: TGTGCCAGCAGCTTAGCGGGGACTAGCGGTACCGGGGAGCTGTTTTTT. This encodes CASSLAGTSGTGELFF. The full variable domain, with the rest looked up from reference TRBV7-2 and TRBJ2-2, is GAGVSQSPSNKVTEKGKDVELRCDPISGHTALYWYRQSLGQGLEFLIYFQGNSAPDKSGLPSDRFSAERTGGSVSTLTIQRTQQEDSAVYLCASSLAGTSGTGELFFGEGSRLTVL.

This clone is a singleton in its sample. This chain connects TRBV5-1 to TRBJ1-2, with D uncertain. The CDR3 has 13 residues. Looked up from germline, CDR1 is SGHRS and CDR2 is YFSETQ. V lost 4 bases and J 8 bases, leaving 15 bases between the germline ends. CDR3: CASSPGSQPGYTF. DNA of the CDR3: TGCGCCAGCAGCCCCGGGTCCCAGCCGGGCTACACCTTC.

This rearrangement joins TRBV3-1 (or the pseudogene TRBV3-2) to TRBJ2-2; 10 bases map to TRBD2. The CDR3 totals 15 residues. The V gene's germline CDR1 is LGHDT and CDR2 YNNKEL (reference sequence). V lost 4 bases, J lost 1 base, and 0 bases stayed unmatched. The CDR3 coding sequence is TGTGCCAGCAGCCTAGCGGGGGGGAACACCGGGGAGCTGTTTTTT. As protein: CASSLAGGNTGELFF.